This T cell receptor beta chain was obtained from a study of regulatory T cells in long-lasting Graves disease. About this clonotype itself: The antigen is unknown.

Germline CDR1 is MDHEN and CDR2 is SYDVKM. The CDR3 is made up of 11 amino acids. The germline V and J ends were trimmed by 4 bases and 7 bases, with 7 bases remaining between them. Time point noted: newly diagnosed GD, antithyroid drugs for less than 3 months. PBMC-extracted RNA yielded the TCR library. Findings of the study overall: Newly diagnosed patients shared about a thousand public clonotypes; persistent patients shared a few thousand. Segments TRBV28, TRBJ1-2 and TRBJ2-5 showed preferential usage in persistent disease. Newly diagnosed Graves' patients exceeded persistent ones in TCR diversity.

Assembly of TCR beta libraries relied on iRepertoire HTBI primers together with Arm-PCR of CDR3 regions. TCRdb used MiXCR to reprocess the multiplex PCR reads, holding one entry per CDR3 protein. The sample consists of fewer than 350,000 distinct CDR3 sequences, under 20% of them appearing once. The receptor comes from a female donor with Graves disease. The rearrangement joins TRBV28 to TRBJ2-5; the D is unclear. Material: peripheral blood mononuclear cells (PBMCs), obtained at new diagnosis, from a patient treated with antithyroid drugs. CDR3 sequence (DNA): TGTGCCAGCAGTTCCCCCGCGACCCAGTACTTC. Protein: CASSSPATQYF.